This T cell receptor beta chain appears in the sequencing data of a study of CD8+ T cells in alopecia areata. Treatment described: oral pan-JAK inhibitor, 5-10 mg twice daily. As part of sample collection, lesional scalp punch biopsies and peripheral blood were taken from alopecia areata patients. The CDR3 extends over 16 amino acids. In germline, CDR1 is PRHDT, CDR2 FYEKMQ (reference sequence). The germline V and J ends were trimmed by 5 bases and 5 bases, with 21 bases remaining between them. cDNA serving as the sequencing template came from extracted, reverse transcribed RNA. Generated by immunoSEQ multiplex PCR, the TCRdb table keeps only in-frame clones and is missing some. Of 190,000 or so clones in the sample, more than 45% were seen once.

The TCR sequence derives from a human donor with alopecia areata. The chain couples TRBV13 to TRBJ2-5; D might be TRBD1 or TRBD2, each matching 6 bases. This material consisted of CD4+ T cells sorted from blood, taken at week 24, from a patient treated with tofacitinib. DNA for the CDR3: TGTGCCAGCAGCGACCCTCGTGGGGGGCCGGGGGAGACCCAGTACTTC. Translating it yields CASSDPRGGPGETQYF.